The text below deals with one TCR beta chain. Different DNA sequences within this sample yield the same CDR3. The data stem from a study of blood T cell repertoires in COVID-19. For the study at large: There were acute and convalescent COVID-19 samples, and they came from the United States, Italy and Spain. Nucleic acid was either cDNA or gDNA, and it came from T cells, B-cell-depleted T cells, or PBMCs.

As processed by the authors: Quantification of nucleated cells was approximated via reference gene primer amplification. Clones were read by immunoSEQ multiplex PCR, and TCRdb kept only the in-frame ones, dropping some. D and trimming come from the DNA, and the V and J calls and clone size come from that table. The sample gives fewer than 350,000 clones, around 87% of which show up once; around 8% is in the top ten. CDR3 length equals 13 residues. Trimming cost V 6 bases and J 1 base; bases outside gene matches: 1. Germline V gives CDR1 SQVTM, CDR2 ANQGSEA. Sample: peripheral blood. The sequence was obtained from a woman aged 45-60 years who had recovered from COVID-19. This sequence joins TRBV29-1 and TRBJ1-5, with TRBD1 identical over 9 bases. The CDR3 bases are TGCAGCGTCGGACAGGGGAGCAATCAGCCCCAGCATTTT. Its protein is CSVGQGSNQPQHF. Together with reference TRBV29-1 and TRBJ1-5, the CDR3 gives the full variable domain: SAVISQKPSRDICQRGTSLTIQCQVDSQVTMMFWYRQQPGQSLTLIATANQGSEATYESGFVIDKFPISRPNLTFSTLTVSNMSPEDSSIYLCSVGQGSNQPQHFGDGTRLSIL.